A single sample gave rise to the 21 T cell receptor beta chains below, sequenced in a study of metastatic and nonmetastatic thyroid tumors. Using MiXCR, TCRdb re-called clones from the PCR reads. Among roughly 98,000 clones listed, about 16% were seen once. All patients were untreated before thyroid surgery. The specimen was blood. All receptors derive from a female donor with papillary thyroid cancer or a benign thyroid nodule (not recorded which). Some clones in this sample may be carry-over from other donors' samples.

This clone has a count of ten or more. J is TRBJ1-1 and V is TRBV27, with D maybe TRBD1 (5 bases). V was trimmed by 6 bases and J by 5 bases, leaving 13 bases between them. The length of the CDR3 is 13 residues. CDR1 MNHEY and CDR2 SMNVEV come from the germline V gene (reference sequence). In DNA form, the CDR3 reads TGTGCCAGCAGACCGGGGGGGGGGACTGAAGCTTTCTTT. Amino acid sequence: CASRPGGGTEAFF.

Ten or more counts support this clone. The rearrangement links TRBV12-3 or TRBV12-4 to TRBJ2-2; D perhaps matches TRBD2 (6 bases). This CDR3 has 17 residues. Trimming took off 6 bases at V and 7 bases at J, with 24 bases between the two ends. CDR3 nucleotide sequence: TGTGCCAGCAGACCCGCCGGAGGGCAGGGTAAAGGCGGGGAGCTGTTTTTT. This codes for CASRPAGGQGKGGELFF.

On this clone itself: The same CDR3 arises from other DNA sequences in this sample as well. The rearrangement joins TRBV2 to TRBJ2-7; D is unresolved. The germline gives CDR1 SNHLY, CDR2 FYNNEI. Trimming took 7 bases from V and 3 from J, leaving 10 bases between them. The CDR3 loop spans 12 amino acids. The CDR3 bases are TGTGCCAGCATGGGTCGTAACTACGAGCAGTACTTC. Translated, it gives CASMGRNYEQYF.

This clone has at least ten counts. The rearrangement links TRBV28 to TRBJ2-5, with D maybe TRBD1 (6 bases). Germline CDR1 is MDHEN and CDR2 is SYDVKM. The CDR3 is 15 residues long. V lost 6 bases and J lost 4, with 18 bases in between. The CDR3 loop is CASSPTTGIGETQYF. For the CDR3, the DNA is TGTGCCAGCAGCCCTACTACAGGGATAGGAGAGACCCAGTACTTC.

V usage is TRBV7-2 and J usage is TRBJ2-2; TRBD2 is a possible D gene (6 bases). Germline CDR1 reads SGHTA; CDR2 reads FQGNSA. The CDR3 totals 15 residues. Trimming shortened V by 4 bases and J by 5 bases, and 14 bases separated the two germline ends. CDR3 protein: CASSWVTRMTGELFF. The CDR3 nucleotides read TGTGCCAGCAGCTGGGTGACTAGAATGACCGGGGAGCTGTTTTTT.

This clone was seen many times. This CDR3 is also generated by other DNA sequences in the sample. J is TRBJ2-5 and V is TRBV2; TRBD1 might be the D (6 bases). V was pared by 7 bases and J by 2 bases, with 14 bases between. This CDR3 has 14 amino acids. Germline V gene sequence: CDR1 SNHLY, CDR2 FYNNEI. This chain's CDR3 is CASTGQITQETQYF. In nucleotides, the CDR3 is TGTGCCAGCACCGGACAGATCACGCAAGAGACCCAGTACTTC.

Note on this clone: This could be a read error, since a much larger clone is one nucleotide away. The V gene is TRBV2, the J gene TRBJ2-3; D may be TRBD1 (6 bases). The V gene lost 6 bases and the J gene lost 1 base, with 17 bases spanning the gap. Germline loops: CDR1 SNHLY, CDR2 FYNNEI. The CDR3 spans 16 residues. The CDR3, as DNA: TGTGCCAGCAGGCAAATCGTGGGGGCCGGCACAGATACGCAGTATTTT. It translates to CASRQIVGAGTDTQYF.

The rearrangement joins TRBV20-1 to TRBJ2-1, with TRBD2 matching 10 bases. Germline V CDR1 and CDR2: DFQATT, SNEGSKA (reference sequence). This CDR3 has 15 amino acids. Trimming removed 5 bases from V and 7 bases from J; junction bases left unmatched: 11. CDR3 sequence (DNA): TGCAGTGCTCCTGAGCGGGAGGGCCATATTAATGAGCAGTTCTTC. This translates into CSAPEREGHINEQFF.

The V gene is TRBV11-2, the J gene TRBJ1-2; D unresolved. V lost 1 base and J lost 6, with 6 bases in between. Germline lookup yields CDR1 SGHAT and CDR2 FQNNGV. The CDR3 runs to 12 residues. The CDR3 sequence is CASSLALNGYTF. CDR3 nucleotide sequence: TGTGCCAGCAGCTTAGCCCTCAATGGCTACACCTTC. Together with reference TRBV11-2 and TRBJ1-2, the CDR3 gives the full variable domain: EAGVAQSPRYKIIEKRQSVAFWCNPISGHATLYWYQQILGQGPKLLIQFQNNGVVDDSQLPKDRFSAERLKGVDSTLKIQPAKLEDSAVYLCASSLALNGYTFGSGTRLTVV.

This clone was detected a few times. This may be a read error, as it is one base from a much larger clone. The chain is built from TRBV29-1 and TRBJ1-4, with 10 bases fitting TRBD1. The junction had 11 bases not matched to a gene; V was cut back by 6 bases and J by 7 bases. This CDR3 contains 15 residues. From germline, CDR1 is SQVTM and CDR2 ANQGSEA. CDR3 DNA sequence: TGCAGCGTCTTTAGAGGGGGGACAGGGGTTGAAAAACTGTTTTTT. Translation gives CSVFRGGTGVEKLFF.

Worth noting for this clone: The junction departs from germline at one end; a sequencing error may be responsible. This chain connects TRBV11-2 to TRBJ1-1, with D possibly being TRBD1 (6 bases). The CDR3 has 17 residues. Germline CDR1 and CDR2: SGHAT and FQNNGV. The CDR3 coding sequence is TGTGCCAGCAGCCCTAGGGGGGTCGGGCGGCGGAAAACTGAAGTTTTCTTT. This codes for CASSPRGVGRRKTEVFF.

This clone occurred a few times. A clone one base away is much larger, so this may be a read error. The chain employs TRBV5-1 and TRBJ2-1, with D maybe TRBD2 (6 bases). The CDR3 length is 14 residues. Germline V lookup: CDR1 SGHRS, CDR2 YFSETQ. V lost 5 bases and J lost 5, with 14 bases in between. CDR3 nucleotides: TGCGCCAGCAGTGGATCCGGGACTCACAATGAGCAGTTCTTC. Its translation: CASSGSGTHNEQFF.

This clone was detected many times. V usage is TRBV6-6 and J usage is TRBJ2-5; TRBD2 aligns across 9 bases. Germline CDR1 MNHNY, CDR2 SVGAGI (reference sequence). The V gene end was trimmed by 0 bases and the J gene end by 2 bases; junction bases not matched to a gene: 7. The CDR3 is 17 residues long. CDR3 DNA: TGTGCCAGCAGTTACTCTGGCGGGGGGGCGGAACAAGAGACCCAGTACTTC. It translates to CASSYSGGGAEQETQYF.

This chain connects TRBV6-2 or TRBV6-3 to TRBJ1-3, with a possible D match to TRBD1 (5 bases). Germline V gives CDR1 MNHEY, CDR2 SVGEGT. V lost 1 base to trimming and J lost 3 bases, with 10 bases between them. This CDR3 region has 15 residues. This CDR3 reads CASSYLTGGGNTIYF. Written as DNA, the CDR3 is TGTGCCAGCAGTTACTTGACCGGGGGTGGAAACACCATATATTTT.

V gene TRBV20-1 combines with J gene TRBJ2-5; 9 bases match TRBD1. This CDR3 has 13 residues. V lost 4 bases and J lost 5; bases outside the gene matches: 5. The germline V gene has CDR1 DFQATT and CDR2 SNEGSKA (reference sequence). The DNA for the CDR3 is TGCAGTGCTACACGGGACAGGGTCGAGACCCAGTACTTC. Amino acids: CSATRDRVETQYF.

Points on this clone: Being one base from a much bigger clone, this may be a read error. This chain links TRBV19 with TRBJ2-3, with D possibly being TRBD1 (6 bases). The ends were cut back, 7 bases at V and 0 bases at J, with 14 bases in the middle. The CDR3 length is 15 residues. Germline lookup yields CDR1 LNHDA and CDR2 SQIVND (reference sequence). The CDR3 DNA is TGTGCCAGTAATATCCGGGACACTAGCACAGATACGCAGTATTTT. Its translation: CASNIRDTSTDTQYF. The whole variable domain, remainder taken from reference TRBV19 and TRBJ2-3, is DGGITQSPKYLFRKEGQNVTLSCEQNLNHDAMYWYRQDPGQGLRLIYYSQIVNDFQKGDIAEGYSVSREKKESFPLTVTSAQKNPTAFYLCASNIRDTSTDTQYFGPGTRLTVL.

This CDR3 is CASSVGTSGNEQFF. DNA for the CDR3: TGTGCCAGCAGCGTGGGGACTAGCGGGAATGAGCAGTTCTTC. This rearrangement joins TRBV9 to TRBJ2-1; TRBD2 matches at 12 bases. Germline trimming cut 2 bases from V and 7 bases from J; bases unmatched to any gene: 1. Germline values: CDR1 SGDLS, CDR2 YYNGEE. This CDR3 contains 14 residues.

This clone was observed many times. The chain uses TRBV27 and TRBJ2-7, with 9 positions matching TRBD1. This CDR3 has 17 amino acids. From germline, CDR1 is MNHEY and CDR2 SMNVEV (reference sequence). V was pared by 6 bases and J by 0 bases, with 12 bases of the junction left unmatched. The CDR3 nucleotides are TGTGCCAGCAGCCGGACAGGGGCGACTATGAGCTCCTACGAGCAGTACTTC. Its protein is CASSRTGATMSSYEQYF.

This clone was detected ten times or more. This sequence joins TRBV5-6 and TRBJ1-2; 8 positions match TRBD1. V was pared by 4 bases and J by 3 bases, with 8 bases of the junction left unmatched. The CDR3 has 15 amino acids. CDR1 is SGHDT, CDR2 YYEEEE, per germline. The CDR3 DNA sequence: TGTGCCAGCAGCCCGACAGGGGCCGAGGACTATGGCTACACCTTC. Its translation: CASSPTGAEDYGYTF.

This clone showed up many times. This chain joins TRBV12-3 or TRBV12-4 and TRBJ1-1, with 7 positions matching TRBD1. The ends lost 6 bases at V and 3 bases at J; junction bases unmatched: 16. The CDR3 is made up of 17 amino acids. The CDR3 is CASSSRDRPQTYTEAFF. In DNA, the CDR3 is TGTGCCAGCAGCTCCCGGGACAGACCCCAGACCTACACTGAAGCTTTCTTT.

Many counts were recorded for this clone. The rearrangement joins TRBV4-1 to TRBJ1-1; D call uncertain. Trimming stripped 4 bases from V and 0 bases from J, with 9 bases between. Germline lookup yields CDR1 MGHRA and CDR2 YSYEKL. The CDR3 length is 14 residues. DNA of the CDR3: TGCGCCAGCAGCCTAGGCAGGCTGAACACTGAAGCTTTCTTT. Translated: CASSLGRLNTEAFF.